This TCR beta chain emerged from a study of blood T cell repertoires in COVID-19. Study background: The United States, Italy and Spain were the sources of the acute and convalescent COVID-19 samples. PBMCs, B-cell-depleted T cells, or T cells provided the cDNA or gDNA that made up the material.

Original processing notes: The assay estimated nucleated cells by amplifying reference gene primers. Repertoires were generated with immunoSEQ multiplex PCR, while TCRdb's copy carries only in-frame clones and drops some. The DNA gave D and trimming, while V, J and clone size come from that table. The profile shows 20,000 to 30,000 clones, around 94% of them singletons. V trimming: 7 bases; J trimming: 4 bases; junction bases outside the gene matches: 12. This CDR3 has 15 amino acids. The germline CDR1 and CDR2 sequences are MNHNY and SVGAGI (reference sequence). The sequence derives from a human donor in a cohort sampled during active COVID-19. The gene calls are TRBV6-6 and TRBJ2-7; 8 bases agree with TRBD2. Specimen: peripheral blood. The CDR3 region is CASIYGTGGPYEQYF. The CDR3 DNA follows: TGTGCCAGCATCTACGGGACGGGAGGGCCTTACGAGCAGTACTTC.